The next 14 T cell receptor beta chains were all read from a single sample in a study of blood T cell repertoires in COVID-19. Profiled with immunoSEQ multiplex PCR; TCRdb holds only in-frame clones, not every one. The sample lists roughly 100,000 clones, around 73% occurring once. Input material: peripheral blood. The receptor set was obtained from a man between 60 and 75 years old with active or convalescent COVID-19.

The rearrangement links TRBV19 to TRBJ2-1, with D unclear. The CDR3 extends over 13 amino acids. Germline values: CDR1 LNHDA, CDR2 SQIVND (reference sequence). Trimming took 3 bases from V and 7 from J, leaving 10 bases between them. CDR3 in amino acids: CASSMIAANEQFF. As DNA, the CDR3 is TGTGCCAGTAGTATGATAGCTGCTAATGAGCAGTTCTTC.

This chain joins TRBV3-1 (or the pseudogene TRBV3-2) and TRBJ2-7; 11 bases are a match to TRBD2. The junction had 6 bases not matched to a gene; V was cut back by 0 bases and J by 5 bases. Germline loops: CDR1 LGHDT, CDR2 YNNKEL (reference sequence). The CDR3 totals 16 residues. Here the CDR3 reads CASSQETSGRVHEQYV. The DNA for the CDR3 is TGTGCCAGCAGCCAAGAAACTAGCGGGAGAGTCCACGAGCAGTACGTC.

The chain has TRBV7-9 and TRBJ1-1; D might be TRBD1 (5 bases). CDR3 length equals 12 residues. Per the germline V gene, CDR1 is SEHNR and CDR2 is FQNEAQ (reference sequence). Trimming took 6 bases from V and 5 from J, leaving 10 bases between them. As DNA, the CDR3 is TGTGCCAGCAGGGGCCCAGGGACTGAAGCTTTCTTT. Translation: CASRGPGTEAFF.

This chain joins TRBV6-5 and TRBJ1-2, with a tentative D call TRBD1 (5 bases). The germline V gene encodes CDR1 MNHEY and CDR2 SVGAGI. The CDR3 consists of 16 residues. Trimming removed 0 bases from V and 3 bases from J, with 14 bases in between. This chain's CDR3 is CASSYSRQLTHYGYTF. In DNA, the CDR3 is TGTGCCAGCAGTTACTCGAGACAGTTAACTCACTATGGCTACACCTTC.

V and J are TRBV6-6 and TRBJ1-6; a possible D gene is TRBD1 (6 bases). CDR1 is MNHNY and CDR2 is SVGAGI in the germline V gene (reference sequence). The V end was cut by 11 bases, the J end by 7 bases, with 21 bases between. The CDR3 runs 15 residues. CDR3 loop: CACPGGRGSNSPLHF. For the CDR3, the DNA is TGTGCCTGCCCCGGGGGGCGGGGCTCGAATTCACCCCTCCACTTT.

The rearrangement joins TRBV9 to TRBJ1-2, with TRBD1 matching 7 bases. Unmatched junction bases numbered 3, after V lost 3 bases and J lost 1 base. The CDR3 is 14 amino acids. The V gene's germline CDR1 is SGDLS and CDR2 YYNGEE. CDR3 nucleotides: TGTGCCAGCAGCGAGGACAGGTTTAACTATGGCTACACCTTC. Translated, it gives CASSEDRFNYGYTF.

This clone occurred a few times. This sequence joins TRBV28 and TRBJ1-4, with unresolved D. V was cut by 2 bases and J by 5 bases, with 9 bases left in between. CDR1 MDHEN and CDR2 SYDVKM come from the germline V gene. This CDR3 contains 14 residues. CDR3 amino acids: CASSLGGANEKLFF. The CDR3 DNA is TGTGCCAGCAGTTTAGGAGGAGCGAATGAAAAACTGTTTTTT.

The V gene is TRBV4-1, the J gene TRBJ1-2, with 10 nucleotides matching TRBD1. V lost 1 base to trimming and J lost 2 bases; unmatched junction nucleotides: 7. From germline, CDR1 is MGHRA and CDR2 YSYEKL. The CDR3 length is 17 residues. DNA for the CDR3: TGCGCCAGCAGCCAAGGGTCCTCGACAGGGGGCAACTATGGCTACACCTTC. This sequence encodes CASSQGSSTGGNYGYTF.

The chain joins TRBV7-2 to TRBJ2-1; perhaps TRBD1 as D (6 bases). CDR1 and CDR2 from the germline V gene are SGHTA and FQGNSA. The CDR3 contains 16 residues. V gave up 6 bases and J gave up 0 bases, with 15 bases separating them. CDR3 residues: CASSRRDTRSYNEQFF. The DNA for the CDR3 is TGTGCCAGCAGTCGCCGGGACACCCGCTCCTACAATGAGCAGTTCTTC.

This clone has only a few counts. The chain uses TRBV5-1 and TRBJ2-1, with 7 bases fitting TRBD1. The CDR3 consists of 16 residues. CDR1 and CDR2 from the germline V gene are SGHRS and YFSETQ. Unmatched junction bases numbered 8, after V lost 5 bases and J lost 0 bases. CDR3 nucleotides: TGCGCCAGCAGGAAATCGACAGGGAGCTCCTACAATGAGCAGTTCTTC. Its protein is CASRKSTGSSYNEQFF.

The V call is TRBV5-5, the J call TRBJ2-1; 11 bases match TRBD2. The CDR3 is 13 residues long. Germline V CDR1 and CDR2: SGHKS, YYEKEE (reference sequence). V shed 7 bases, J shed 9 bases, and the junction held 6 bases outside the gene matches. The CDR3 DNA is TGTGCCAGCGGGGGACTAGCGGAAGGTGAGCAGTTCTTC. Its translation: CASGGLAEGEQFF.

This chain uses TRBV6-1 with TRBJ1-1; no firm D call. The CDR3 sequence is 14 residues long. With 0 bases removed from V and 6 bases from J, the gap between germline ends came to 11 bases. CDR1 and CDR2 from the germline V gene are MNHNS and SASEGT. This CDR3 is CASSEAFEGSEAFF. In nucleotides, the CDR3 is TGTGCCAGCAGTGAAGCGTTCGAGGGTTCTGAAGCTTTCTTT.

The chain carries TRBV3-1 (or the pseudogene TRBV3-2) and TRBJ1-5; TRBD1 matches at 9 bases. V dropped 11 bases and J dropped 7; count of bases not matched to a gene: 12. The CDR3 runs 14 residues. CDR1 and CDR2 (germline): LGHDT, YNNKEL (reference sequence). The CDR3 spells CAPRTGEEDQPQHF. The CDR3 DNA reads TGTGCCCCCCGGACAGGGGAGGAGGACCAGCCCCAGCATTTT.

This clone was counted only a few times. V is TRBV11-1 and J is TRBJ1-3, with D uncertain. The V gene's germline CDR1 is SGHAT and CDR2 FQDESV (reference sequence). V lost 4 bases and J lost 0, with 10 bases in between. The CDR3 extends over 15 amino acids. DNA of the CDR3: TGTGCCAGCAGCTCGCCGGGTCCCTCTGGAAACACCATATATTTT. It is translated as CASSSPGPSGNTIYF.